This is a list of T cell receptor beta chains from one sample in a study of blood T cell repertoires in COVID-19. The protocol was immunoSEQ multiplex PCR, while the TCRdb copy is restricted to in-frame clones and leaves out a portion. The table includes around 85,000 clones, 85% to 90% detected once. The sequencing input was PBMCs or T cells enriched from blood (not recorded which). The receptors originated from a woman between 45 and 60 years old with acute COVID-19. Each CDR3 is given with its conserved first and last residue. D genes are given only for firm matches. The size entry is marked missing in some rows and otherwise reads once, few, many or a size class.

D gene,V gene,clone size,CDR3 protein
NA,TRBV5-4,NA,CASSSDSTNTGELFF
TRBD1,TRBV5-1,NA,CASSSGTASYGYTF
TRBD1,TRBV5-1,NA,CASSLDRGNYGYTF
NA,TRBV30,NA,CAWNGLSDTEAFF
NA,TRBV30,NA,CAWSVGASSYNSPLHF
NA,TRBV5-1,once,CASSLAGGIGVAFF
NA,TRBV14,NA,CASSARDNFSPLHF
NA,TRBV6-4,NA,CASSVTGSSYEQYF
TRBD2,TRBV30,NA,CAWNPGLARGNEQFF
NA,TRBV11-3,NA,CASSLNPGSYEQYF
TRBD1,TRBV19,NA,CASSLQGSGANVLTF
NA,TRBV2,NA,CASSERGLNTEAFF
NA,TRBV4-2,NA,CASSRDQETQYF
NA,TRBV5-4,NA,CASSLGGGRRNTEAFF
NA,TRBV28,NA,CASSSNGLSTDTQYF
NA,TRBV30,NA,CAWSVQFTEAFF
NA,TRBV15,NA,CATGRLGPNTGELFF
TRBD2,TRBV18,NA,CASSPRLADTYNEQFF
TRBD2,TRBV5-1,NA,CASSPRTSGVQETQYF
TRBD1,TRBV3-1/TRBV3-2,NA,CASSPTGFRYGYTF
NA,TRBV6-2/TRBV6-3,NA,CASSYVRGTEAFF
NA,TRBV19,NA,CASNEGGGLRGYQPQHF
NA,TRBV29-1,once,CSVFTQGRTDTQYF
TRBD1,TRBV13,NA,CASRPGTGYPEQFF
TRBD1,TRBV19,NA,CASSDRVSSEKLFF
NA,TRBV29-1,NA,CSVESSLNTGELFF
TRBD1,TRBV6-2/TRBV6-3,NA,CASSGGQGGYTF
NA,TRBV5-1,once,CASSFSQPQVGDTIYF
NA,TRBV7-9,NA,CASSPRDNYNEQFF
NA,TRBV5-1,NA,CASSLMEGAPDTQYF
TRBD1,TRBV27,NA,CASSRDRDPPQHF
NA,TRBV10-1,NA,CASIHRVGYNEQFF
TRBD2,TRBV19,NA,CASSSQTSGYSYNEQFF
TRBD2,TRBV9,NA,CASSVDAREGYNEQFF
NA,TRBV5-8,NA,CASSLQSSGANVLTF
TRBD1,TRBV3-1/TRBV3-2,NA,CASSQEGTGYGYTF
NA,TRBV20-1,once,CSASLADTQYF
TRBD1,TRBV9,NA,CASSVGQGNTEAFF
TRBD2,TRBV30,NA,CAWSVLGGLALNEQFF
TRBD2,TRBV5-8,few,CASSLPGLAGSTLAYEQYF
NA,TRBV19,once,CASSIVTEAFF
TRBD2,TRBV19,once,CASSIGGRTYNEQFF
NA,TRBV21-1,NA,CASSLKTGTSGRRSYNEQFF
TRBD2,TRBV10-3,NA,CATLSGNGYEQYF